This paragraph reports one TCR beta chain. Its antigen is not known. This record comes from a study of T-cell reconstitution after alpha-beta-depleted transplantation in children. As it was prepared, the TCRbeta library received unique molecular identifiers. TCRdb re-analysed the PCR reads in MiXCR, keeping a single row per CDR3 protein. The sample shows hundreds of thousands of distinct CDR3 sequences, more than 20% of them seen only once. Study outcomes and limitations: One year after transplant, T-cell counts and diversity came mostly from newly produced T cells. Certain patients had high TCRbeta diversity at day 60, and it came from recipient T cells and thymic progenitors that survived. As was reported, about two months after transplant, alpha-beta T cells came from several hundred expanded graft clones.

The CDR3 has 14 residues. Trimming shortened V by 2 bases and J by 4 bases, and 11 bases separated the two germline ends. Per germline, CDR1 SEHNR and CDR2 FQNEAQ (reference sequence). Sequenced material: PBMCs, mostly from graft donor cells, taken 360 days after TCRalphabeta/CD19-depleted stem cell transplant. The V gene is TRBV7-9, the J gene TRBJ2-5, with unresolved D. The sequence came from a female patient between 2 and 10 years old who had a stem cell transplant for congenital amegakaryocytic thrombocytopenia, so the T cells may come from the graft donor. The CDR3: CASSLTSRPETQYF. CDR3 sequence (DNA): TGTGCCAGCAGCTTAACGTCTAGGCCAGAGACCCAGTACTTC.